A single sample is the source of the 24 T cell receptor beta chains below, sequenced in a study of glioma-infiltrating T cells after dendritic cell vaccination. Method: immunoSEQ multiplex PCR; TCRdb's copy keeps in-frame clones and lacks some. Among 30,000 to 40,000 clones, 70% to 85% were seen once, and the ten largest hold about 8%. Here the sequenced sample was blood, taken before dendritic cell vaccination. The source of these receptors is a human donor with glioblastoma.

The CDR3 DNA is TGTGCCAGCAGCTTTAGGGCACAGGTATATGGCTACACCTTC. Translated: CASSFRAQVYGYTF. The rearrangement links TRBV11-2 to TRBJ1-2; TRBD1 might be the D (5 bases). Trimming took off 3 bases at V and 5 bases at J, with 13 bases between the two ends. The CDR3 is 14 amino acids. Looked up from germline, CDR1 is SGHAT and CDR2 is FQNNGV.

This chain links TRBV28 with TRBJ2-3; 9 bases fit TRBD2. Germline CDR1 is MDHEN and CDR2 is SYDVKM. V lost 1 base and J lost 3; bases outside the gene matches: 5. The CDR3 extends over 16 amino acids. The DNA of the CDR3 is TGTGCCAGCAGTTTATTAAGCGGGGGGCAGACAGATACGCAGTATTTT. It is translated as CASSLLSGGQTDTQYF.

This clone appeared a single time. The CDR3 coding sequence is TGTGCCACCCGAGGGACACCGAACACCGGGGAGCTGTTTTTT. The encoded protein is CATRGTPNTGELFF. V and J are TRBV19 and TRBJ2-2; tentative D call: TRBD1 (6 bases). The CDR3 has 14 amino acids. Trimming left V 10 bases short and J 0 bases short, with 12 bases between. Germline-derived CDR1 and CDR2 are LNHDA and SQIVND (reference sequence).

The chain couples TRBV19 to TRBJ1-2, with 8 nucleotides matching TRBD1. CDR3 length: 14 residues. CDR1 and CDR2 (germline): LNHDA, SQIVND (reference sequence). J gave up 8 bases and V 7 bases, and 12 bases lay outside the gene matches. The CDR3 is CASTPGTGPPGYTF. In DNA form, the CDR3 reads TGTGCCAGTACCCCCGGGACAGGTCCTCCAGGCTACACCTTC.

A remark on this clone: Other DNA sequences in this specimen translate into the identical CDR3. V usage is TRBV2 and J usage is TRBJ1-6, with D hard to call. Germline loops: CDR1 SNHLY, CDR2 FYNNEI. V lost 5 bases, J lost 4 bases, and 6 bases lay in between. CDR3 length: 13 amino acids. CDR3 sequence (DNA): TGTGCCAGCAGTAGCCAATATAATTCACCCCTCCACTTT. Protein: CASSSQYNSPLHF.

The rearrangement links TRBV19 to TRBJ2-1, with D unresolved. The CDR3 contains 16 residues. Trimming shortened V by 3 bases and J by 0 bases, and 12 bases separated the two germline ends. Germline CDR1 LNHDA, CDR2 SQIVND (reference sequence). The CDR3 protein is CASSINARSSYNEQFF. In nucleotides, the CDR3 is TGTGCCAGTAGTATTAACGCACGGAGCTCCTACAATGAGCAGTTCTTC. The full variable domain, its missing parts supplied by reference TRBV19 and TRBJ2-1, is DGGITQSPKYLFRKEGQNVTLSCEQNLNHDAMYWYRQDPGQGLRLIYYSQIVNDFQKGDIAEGYSVSREKKESFPLTVTSAQKNPTAFYLCASSINARSSYNEQFFGPGTRLTVL.

The V gene is TRBV5-8, the J gene TRBJ2-5, with 7 bases lining up with TRBD2. V lost 6 bases, J lost 4 bases, and 9 bases stayed unmatched. The CDR3 has 14 residues. Germline V gives CDR1 SGHTS, CDR2 YDEGEE. For the CDR3, the DNA is TGTGCCAGCAACTTAGGCGGGGGTGGAGAGACCCAGTACTTC. This sequence encodes CASNLGGGGETQYF.

This chain uses TRBV7-2 with TRBJ2-7; the match to TRBD2 covers 7 bases. Trimming cost V 6 bases and J 5 bases; bases outside gene matches: 4. CDR1 and CDR2 (germline): SGHTA, FQGNSA. CDR3 length: 12 residues. The CDR3 DNA is TGTGCCAGCAGTAGGCTAGCGGACGAGCAGTACTTC. Translation gives CASSRLADEQYF.

This sequence joins TRBV30 and TRBJ2-7, with D possibly being TRBD2 (6 bases). Germline-derived CDR1 and CDR2 are GTSNPN and SVGIG (reference sequence). The CDR3 spans 14 residues. V was cut by 5 bases and J by 7 bases, with 21 bases left in between. CDR3 in DNA: TGTGCCTGGCGTCGAGGGCGGGGCCCGGGGGAGCAGTACTTC. Amino acids: CAWRRGRGPGEQYF.

V usage is TRBV11-1 and J usage is TRBJ2-3; 8 nucleotides agree with TRBD1. The V gene's germline CDR1 is SGHAT and CDR2 FQDESV (reference sequence). The CDR3 extends over 16 amino acids. V was pared by 5 bases and J by 2 bases, with 9 bases of the junction left unmatched. The CDR3 nucleotides read TGTGCCAGCAGCCCCAGGGACAGGTCGAACACAGATACGCAGTATTTT. It encodes CASSPRDRSNTDTQYF.

The rearrangement joins TRBV5-1 to TRBJ2-3; 8 bases agree with TRBD2. Trimming removed 5 bases from V and 3 bases from J; junction bases left unmatched: 11. This CDR3 comprises 16 residues. The germline V gene encodes CDR1 SGHRS and CDR2 YFSETQ. The CDR3 loop reads CASRRAGGGGTDTQYF. The CDR3 nucleotides are TGCGCCAGCAGACGCGCCGGGGGGGGCGGTACAGATACGCAGTATTTT.

CDR3 region: CASSSFGVQPQHF. The CDR3 DNA reads as TGTGCCAGCAGCTCCTTCGGGGTCCAGCCCCAGCATTTT. The chain has TRBV5-4 and TRBJ1-5; the D is unclear. CDR1 is SGHNT, CDR2 YYREEE, per germline (reference sequence). The V and J ends lost 3 bases and 7 bases respectively, with 11 bases between them. The CDR3 is 13 residues long.

This rearrangement joins TRBV5-6 to TRBJ2-5; 8 bases are shared with TRBD1. The germline gives CDR1 SGHDT, CDR2 YYEEEE. The CDR3 consists of 14 residues. Trimming at V came to 4 bases and at J to 3 bases, leaving 5 bases not matched to a gene. CDR3 region: CASSKPGQEETQYF. CDR3 bases: TGTGCCAGCAGCAAACCGGGACAGGAAGAGACCCAGTACTTC.

The chain carries TRBV30 and TRBJ2-7, with 7 bases fitting TRBD1. This CDR3 contains 13 residues. Germline CDR1 reads GTSNPN; CDR2 reads SVGIG (reference sequence). V gave up 3 bases and J gave up 3 bases; unmatched junction bases: 5. The CDR3 nucleotides are TGTGCCTGGAGCCGGGGACAGAACTACGAGCAGTACTTC. It is translated as CAWSRGQNYEQYF.

The chain couples TRBV5-4 to TRBJ2-5; 10 bases are shared with TRBD1. This CDR3 is 16 amino acids long. The germline V gene has CDR1 SGHNT and CDR2 YYREEE (reference sequence). The V segment lost 2 bases and the J segment 0 bases; nucleotides outside the gene matches: 4. CDR3 loop: CASSFRTGGHQETQYF. Here the CDR3 DNA reads TGTGCCAGCAGCTTCCGGACAGGGGGTCACCAAGAGACCCAGTACTTC.

This clone was recorded only once. The V gene is TRBV30, the J gene TRBJ2-4, with no clear D. The V gene's germline CDR1 is GTSNPN and CDR2 SVGIG (reference sequence). The CDR3 is made up of 13 amino acids. Deletions cut 4 bases from V and 9 bases from J, with 16 bases between. The CDR3 sequence is CAWTRMALGIQYF. Written as DNA, the CDR3 is TGTGCCTGGACGCGAATGGCTCTAGGCATTCAGTACTTC.

The chain has TRBV6-6 and TRBJ1-1; D may be TRBD1 (5 bases). The CDR3 loop spans 12 amino acids. With 4 bases removed from V and 10 bases from J, the gap between germline ends came to 13 bases. CDR1 MNHNY and CDR2 SVGAGI come from the germline V gene (reference sequence). This CDR3 reads CASSLRGNRAFF. The CDR3 DNA reads as TGTGCCAGCAGTTTGCGGGGGAATCGAGCTTTCTTT.

The rearrangement links TRBV19 to TRBJ2-2; D may be TRBD1 (6 bases). The germline V gene encodes CDR1 LNHDA and CDR2 SQIVND (reference sequence). This CDR3 spans 15 amino acids. The ends were cut back, 7 bases at V and 4 bases at J, with 16 bases in the middle. CDR3 DNA sequence: TGTGCCAGTATGTCGGAGACAGGTGGCACCGGGGAGCTGTTTTTT. Translation gives CASMSETGGTGELFF.

The chain combines TRBV18 with TRBJ2-7, with D possibly matching TRBD1 (5 bases). V lost 2 bases and J 2 bases, leaving 7 bases between the germline ends. Per the germline V gene, CDR1 is KGHSH and CDR2 is LQKENI. CDR3 length: 13 residues. The CDR3 nucleotides read TGTGCCAGCTCACCAAGGGGAACCTACGAGCAGTACTTC. Translated: CASSPRGTYEQYF.

This clone was found a few times. The chain combines TRBV11-3 with TRBJ1-1; no firm D call. The germline V gene encodes CDR1 SGHNT and CDR2 YENEEA. CDR3 length: 14 amino acids. V was trimmed by 6 bases and J by 4 bases, leaving 15 bases between them. This chain's CDR3 is CASRAGSLGTEAFF. In DNA form, the CDR3 reads TGTGCCAGCAGAGCCGGGTCCTTGGGCACTGAAGCTTTCTTT.

The CDR3 DNA sequence: TGCGCCAGCAGCTTTCAGGGTGACACCGGGGAGCTGTTTTTT. Protein: CASSFQGDTGELFF. The chain uses TRBV5-1 and TRBJ2-2, with D possibly being TRBD1 (5 bases). The CDR3 has 14 amino acids. Trimming left V 2 bases short and J 3 bases short, with 8 bases between. Germline V gene lookup returns CDR1 SGHRS and CDR2 YFSETQ.

This clone was counted a few times. DNA of the CDR3: TGTGCCAGATCTCCCAAGGGTGGACAGGCGAAAGCAACTAATGAAAAACTGTTTTTT. Amino acid sequence: CARSPKGGQAKATNEKLFF. This sequence joins TRBV7-5 and TRBJ1-4; the D call TRBD1 from the table was never checked on the DNA. TRBV7-5 is designated a pseudogene. CDR3 length: 19 amino acids.

The chain couples TRBV27 to TRBJ2-7; tentatively, D is TRBD1 (5 bases). This CDR3 has 11 amino acids. Trimming removed 10 bases from V and 3 bases from J, with 10 bases in between. Germline loops: CDR1 MNHEY, CDR2 SMNVEV (reference sequence). CDR3 sequence (DNA): TGTGCCACCTCTAGGGGCTACGAGCAGTACTTC. It specifies CATSRGYEQYF.

This rearrangement joins TRBV30 to TRBJ2-7; D unclear. The CDR3 length is 11 residues. The V gene's germline CDR1 is GTSNPN and CDR2 SVGIG (reference sequence). V shed 2 bases and J shed 2 bases, with 4 bases lying between them. The CDR3 DNA follows: TGTGCCTGGAGTACAACCTACGAGCAGTACTTC. Amino acids: CAWSTTYEQYF.